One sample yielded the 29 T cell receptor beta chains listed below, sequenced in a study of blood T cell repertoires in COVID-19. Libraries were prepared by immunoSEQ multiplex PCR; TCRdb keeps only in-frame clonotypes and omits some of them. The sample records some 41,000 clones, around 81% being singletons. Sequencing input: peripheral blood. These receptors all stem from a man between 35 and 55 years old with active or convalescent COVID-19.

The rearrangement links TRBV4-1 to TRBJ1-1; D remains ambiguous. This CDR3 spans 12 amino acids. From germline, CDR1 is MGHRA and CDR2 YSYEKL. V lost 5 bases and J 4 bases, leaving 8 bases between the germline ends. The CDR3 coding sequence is TGCGCCAGCAGCGAGCGGGGCACTGAAGCTTTCTTT. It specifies CASSERGTEAFF.

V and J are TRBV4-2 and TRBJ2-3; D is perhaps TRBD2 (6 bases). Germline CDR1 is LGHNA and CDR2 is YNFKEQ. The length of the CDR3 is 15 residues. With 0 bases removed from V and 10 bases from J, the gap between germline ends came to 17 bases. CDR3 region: CASSQDPLANRPQYF. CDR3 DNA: TGTGCCAGCAGCCAAGATCCGCTAGCGAACCGACCGCAGTATTTT.

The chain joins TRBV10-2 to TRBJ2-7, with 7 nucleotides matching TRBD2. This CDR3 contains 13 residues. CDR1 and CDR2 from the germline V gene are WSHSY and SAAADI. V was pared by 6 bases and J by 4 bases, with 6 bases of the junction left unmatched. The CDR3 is CASRKGGLYEQYF. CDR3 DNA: TGCGCCAGCAGGAAGGGAGGGTTATACGAGCAGTACTTC.

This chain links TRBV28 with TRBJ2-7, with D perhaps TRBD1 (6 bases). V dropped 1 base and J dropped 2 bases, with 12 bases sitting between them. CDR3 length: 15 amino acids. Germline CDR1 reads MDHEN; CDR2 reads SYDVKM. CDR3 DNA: TGTGCCAGCAGTTTATATTGGGGGCCAACCTACGAGCAGTACTTC. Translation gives CASSLYWGPTYEQYF.

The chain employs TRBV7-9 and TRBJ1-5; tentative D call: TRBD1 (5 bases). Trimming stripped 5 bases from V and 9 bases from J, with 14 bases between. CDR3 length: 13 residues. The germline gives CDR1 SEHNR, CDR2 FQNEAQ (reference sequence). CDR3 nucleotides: TGTGCCAGCAGCCCGGAGCGGGGACGGCCCCAGCATTTT. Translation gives CASSPERGRPQHF.

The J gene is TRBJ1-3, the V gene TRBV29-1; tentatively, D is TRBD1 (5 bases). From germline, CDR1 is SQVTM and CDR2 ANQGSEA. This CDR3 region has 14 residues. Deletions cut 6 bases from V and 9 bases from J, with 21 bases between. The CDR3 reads CSVAQGDPVSTIYF. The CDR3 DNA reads TGCAGCGTGGCCCAGGGCGACCCGGTGAGCACCATATATTTT.

The CDR3 is CASSSTGERIGYTF. CDR3 DNA: TGTGCCAGCAGTTCGACAGGGGAGAGAATTGGCTACACCTTC. The chain carries TRBV6-5 and TRBJ1-2; TRBD1 aligns across 8 bases. Germline assignment: CDR1 MNHEY and CDR2 SVGAGI. The CDR3 covers 14 residues. V lost 4 bases to trimming and J lost 7 bases; unmatched junction nucleotides: 8.

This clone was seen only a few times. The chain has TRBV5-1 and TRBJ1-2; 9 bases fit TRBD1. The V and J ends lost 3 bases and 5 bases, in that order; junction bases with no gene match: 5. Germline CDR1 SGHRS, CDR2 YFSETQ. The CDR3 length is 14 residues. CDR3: CASSWDRVEYGYTF. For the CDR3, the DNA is TGCGCCAGCAGCTGGGACAGGGTGGAATATGGCTACACCTTC.

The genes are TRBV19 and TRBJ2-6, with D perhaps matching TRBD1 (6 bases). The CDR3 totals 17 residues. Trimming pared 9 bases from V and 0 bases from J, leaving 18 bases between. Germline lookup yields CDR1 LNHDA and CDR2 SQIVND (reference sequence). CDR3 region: CASSRETGVSGANVLTF. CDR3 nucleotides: TGTGCCAGCTCCAGGGAGACAGGCGTCTCTGGGGCCAACGTCCTGACTTTC.

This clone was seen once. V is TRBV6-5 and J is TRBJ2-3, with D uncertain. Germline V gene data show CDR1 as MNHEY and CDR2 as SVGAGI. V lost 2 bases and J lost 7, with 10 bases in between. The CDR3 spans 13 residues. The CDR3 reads CASSYKAAYTQYF. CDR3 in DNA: TGTGCCAGCAGTTACAAGGCGGCGTATACGCAGTATTTT.

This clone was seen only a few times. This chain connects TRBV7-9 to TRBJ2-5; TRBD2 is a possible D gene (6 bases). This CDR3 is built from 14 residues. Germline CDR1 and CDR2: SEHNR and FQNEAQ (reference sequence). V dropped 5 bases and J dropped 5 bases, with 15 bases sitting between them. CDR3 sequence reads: CASSGGTRGETQYF. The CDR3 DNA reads TGTGCCAGCAGCGGCGGGACTCGGGGGGAGACCCAGTACTTC.

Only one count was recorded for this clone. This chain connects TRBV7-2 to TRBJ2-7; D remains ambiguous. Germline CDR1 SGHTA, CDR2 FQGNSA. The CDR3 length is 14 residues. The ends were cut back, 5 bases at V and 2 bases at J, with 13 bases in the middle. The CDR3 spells CASSLLTRTYEQYF. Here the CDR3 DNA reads TGTGCCAGCAGCCTCTTAACGAGGACCTACGAGCAGTACTTC.

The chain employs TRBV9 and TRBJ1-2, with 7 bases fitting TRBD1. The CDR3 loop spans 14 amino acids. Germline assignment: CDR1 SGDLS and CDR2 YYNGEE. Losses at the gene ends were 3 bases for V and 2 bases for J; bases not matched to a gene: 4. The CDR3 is CASSASGGNYGYTF. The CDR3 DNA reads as TGTGCCAGCAGCGCATCAGGGGGGAACTATGGCTACACCTTC.

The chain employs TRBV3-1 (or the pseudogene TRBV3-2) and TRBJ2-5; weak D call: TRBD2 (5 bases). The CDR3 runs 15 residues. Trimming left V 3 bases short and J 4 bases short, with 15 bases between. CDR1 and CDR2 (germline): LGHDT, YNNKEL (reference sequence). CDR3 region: CASSQLEGARETQYF. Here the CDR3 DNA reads TGTGCCAGCAGCCAGCTCGAGGGAGCGCGAGAGACCCAGTACTTC.

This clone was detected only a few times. DNA of the CDR3: TGTGCCATCAGTCGACAGGGTGGAAGCTATAATTCACCCCTCCACTTT. Amino acid sequence: CAISRQGGSYNSPLHF. V gene TRBV10-3 combines with J gene TRBJ1-6; 7 bases fit TRBD1. CDR3 length: 16 residues. The ends lost 5 bases at V and 3 bases at J; junction bases unmatched: 7. Germline CDR1 reads ENHRY; CDR2 reads SYGVKD.

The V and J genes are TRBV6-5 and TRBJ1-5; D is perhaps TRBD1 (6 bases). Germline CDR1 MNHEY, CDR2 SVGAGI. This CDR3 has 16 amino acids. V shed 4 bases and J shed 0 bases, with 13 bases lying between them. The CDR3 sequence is CASSLGGGYSNQPQHF. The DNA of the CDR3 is TGTGCCAGCAGTTTAGGGGGGGGGTATAGCAATCAGCCCCAGCATTTT.

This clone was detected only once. CDR3 in amino acids: CASHGQSYGYTF. The CDR3 nucleotides are TGTGCCAGCCATGGACAGTCCTATGGCTACACCTTC. The chain recombines TRBV6-5 with TRBJ1-2; D might be TRBD1 (6 bases). From germline, CDR1 is MNHEY and CDR2 SVGAGI. V lost 8 bases, J lost 4 bases, and 11 bases lay in between. The CDR3 contains 12 residues.

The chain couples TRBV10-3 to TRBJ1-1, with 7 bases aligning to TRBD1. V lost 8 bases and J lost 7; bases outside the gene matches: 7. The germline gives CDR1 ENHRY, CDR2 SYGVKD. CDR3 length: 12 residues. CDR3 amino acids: CAIDATGLEAFF. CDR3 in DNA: TGTGCCATCGACGCGACAGGGCTTGAAGCTTTCTTT.

CDR3 residues: CASSTTGEAEAFF. In nucleotides, the CDR3 is TGTGCCAGCAGCACCACAGGGGAGGCTGAAGCTTTCTTT. The chain joins TRBV12-3 or TRBV12-4 to TRBJ1-1; the match to TRBD1 covers 7 bases. Losses at the gene ends were 6 bases for V and 6 bases for J; bases not matched to a gene: 7. The CDR3 is made up of 13 amino acids.

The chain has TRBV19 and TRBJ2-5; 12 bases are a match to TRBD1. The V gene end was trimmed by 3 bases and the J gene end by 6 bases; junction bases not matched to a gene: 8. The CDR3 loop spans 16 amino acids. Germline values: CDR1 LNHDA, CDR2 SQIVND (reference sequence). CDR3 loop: CASSMEGTGGDKTQYF. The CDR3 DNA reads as TGTGCCAGTAGTATGGAAGGGACAGGGGGCGATAAGACCCAGTACTTC.

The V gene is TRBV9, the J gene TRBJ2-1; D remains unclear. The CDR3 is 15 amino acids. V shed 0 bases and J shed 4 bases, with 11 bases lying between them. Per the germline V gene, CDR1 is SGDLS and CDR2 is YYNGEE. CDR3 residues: CASSVGLAEYNEQFF. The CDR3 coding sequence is TGTGCCAGCAGCGTAGGATTAGCTGAATACAATGAGCAGTTCTTC.

The CDR3 here is CASSLSEGGKVQYF. DNA of the CDR3: TGCGCCAGCAGCTTGTCAGAAGGGGGCAAGGTGCAGTACTTC. The rearrangement joins TRBV5-1 to TRBJ2-7; 7 nucleotides line up with TRBD1. V dropped 1 base and J dropped 9; count of bases not matched to a gene: 10. The CDR3 runs to 14 residues. The germline V gene encodes CDR1 SGHRS and CDR2 YFSETQ.

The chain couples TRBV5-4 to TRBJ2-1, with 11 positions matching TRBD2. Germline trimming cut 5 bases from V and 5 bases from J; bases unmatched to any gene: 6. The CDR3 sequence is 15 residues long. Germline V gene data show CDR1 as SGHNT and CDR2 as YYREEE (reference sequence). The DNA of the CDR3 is TGTGCCAGCAGTCAACCGGGACTAGCGGACAATGAGCAGTTCTTC. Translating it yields CASSQPGLADNEQFF.

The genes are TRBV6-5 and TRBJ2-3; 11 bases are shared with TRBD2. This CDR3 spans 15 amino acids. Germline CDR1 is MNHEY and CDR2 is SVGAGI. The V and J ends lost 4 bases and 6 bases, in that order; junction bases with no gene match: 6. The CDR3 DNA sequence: TGTGCCAGCAGTTGGTTAGCGGGGGGGCTGGATACGCAGTATTTT. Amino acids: CASSWLAGGLDTQYF.

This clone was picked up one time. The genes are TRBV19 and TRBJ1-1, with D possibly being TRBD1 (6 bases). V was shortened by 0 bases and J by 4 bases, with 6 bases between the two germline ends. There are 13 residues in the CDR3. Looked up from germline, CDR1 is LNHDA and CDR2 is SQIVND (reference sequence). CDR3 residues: CASSIDRGTEAFF. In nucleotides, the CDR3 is TGTGCCAGTAGTATAGACAGGGGCACTGAAGCTTTCTTT.

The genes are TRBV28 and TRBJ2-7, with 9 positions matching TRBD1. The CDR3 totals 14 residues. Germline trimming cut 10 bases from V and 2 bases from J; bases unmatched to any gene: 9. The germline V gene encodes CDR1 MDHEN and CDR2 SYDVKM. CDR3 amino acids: CATITGDRAYEQYF. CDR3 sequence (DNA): TGTGCCACCATTACCGGGGACAGGGCCTACGAGCAGTACTTC. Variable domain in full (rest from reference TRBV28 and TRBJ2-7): DVKVTQSSRYLVKRTGEKVFLECVQDMDHENMFWYRQDPGLGLRLIYFSYDVKMKEKGDIPEGYSVSREKKERFSLILESASTNQTSMYLCATITGDRAYEQYFGPGTRLTVT.

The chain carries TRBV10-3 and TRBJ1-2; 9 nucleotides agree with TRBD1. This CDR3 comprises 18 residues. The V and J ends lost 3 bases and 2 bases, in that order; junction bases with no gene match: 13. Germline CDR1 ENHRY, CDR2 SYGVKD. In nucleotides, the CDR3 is TGTGCCATCAGTGATTCTCCGGGACAGGGCCTTGCGAACTATGGCTACACCTTC. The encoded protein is CAISDSPGQGLANYGYTF.

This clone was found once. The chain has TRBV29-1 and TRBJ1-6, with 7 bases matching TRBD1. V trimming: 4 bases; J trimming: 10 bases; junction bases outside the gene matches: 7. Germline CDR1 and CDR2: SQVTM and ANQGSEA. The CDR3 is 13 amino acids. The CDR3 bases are TGCAGCGTTGGACAGACAGGGAACTCACCCCTCCACTTT. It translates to CSVGQTGNSPLHF.

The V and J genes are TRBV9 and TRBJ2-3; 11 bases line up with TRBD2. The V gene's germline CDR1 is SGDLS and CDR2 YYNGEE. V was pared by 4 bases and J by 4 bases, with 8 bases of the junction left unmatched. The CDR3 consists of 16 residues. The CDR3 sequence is CASSKTSGSLPDTQYF. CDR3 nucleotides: TGTGCCAGCAGCAAAACTAGCGGGAGTTTGCCAGATACGCAGTATTTT.